Following are 27 T cell receptor beta chains from one sample sequenced in a study of blood T cell repertoires in COVID-19. Method: immunoSEQ multiplex PCR; TCRdb's copy keeps in-frame clones and lacks some. Of around 300,000 clones listed, around 87% are singletons. Material for sequencing was PBMCs or T cells enriched from blood (not recorded which). These receptors were obtained from a woman in her twenties or thirties who had recovered from COVID-19.

The CDR3 region has the DNA TGTGCCAGCAGAACAACAAGGACTCCGGCATTTGGGATGAACACTGAAGCTTTCTTT. Amino acids: CASRTTRTPAFGMNTEAFF. The rearrangement joins TRBV28 to TRBJ1-1; no clear D. This CDR3 is 19 amino acids long. In germline, CDR1 is MDHEN, CDR2 SYDVKM. The V gene lost 6 bases and the J gene lost 0 bases, with 26 bases spanning the gap.

The chain employs TRBV3-1 (or the pseudogene TRBV3-2) and TRBJ2-2, with TRBD2 as a possible D gene (6 bases). Germline-derived CDR1 and CDR2 are LGHDT and YNNKEL (reference sequence). This CDR3 comprises 16 residues. Trimming took off 4 bases at V and 5 bases at J, with 17 bases between the two ends. The CDR3 spells CASSPASEGRTGELFF. The CDR3 DNA reads as TGTGCCAGCAGCCCGGCCTCGGAGGGTAGAACCGGGGAGCTGTTTTTT.

This chain links TRBV2 with TRBJ1-1; 8 bases map to TRBD1. This CDR3 is 17 amino acids long. Germline trimming cut 9 bases from V and 0 bases from J; bases unmatched to any gene: 15. Germline V lookup: CDR1 SNHLY, CDR2 FYNNEI. Written as DNA, the CDR3 is TGTGCCAGTCCTAGCGGCGGGACAGGAAATATGAACACTGAAGCTTTCTTT. Encoded protein: CASPSGGTGNMNTEAFF.

The J gene is TRBJ2-5, the V gene TRBV27; no definite D call. Germline-derived CDR1 and CDR2 are MNHEY and SMNVEV (reference sequence). The CDR3 has 13 residues. V lost 4 bases to trimming and J lost 0 bases, with 6 bases between them. The CDR3 loop reads CASSSQYQETQYF. Here the CDR3 DNA reads TGTGCCAGCAGTTCCCAGTACCAAGAGACCCAGTACTTC.

The CDR3 nucleotides read TGTGCCATCTCAGGGGTCCCGACCAAGAACTATGGCTACACCTTC. Translating gives CAISGVPTKNYGYTF. The genes are TRBV10-3 and TRBJ1-2; D possibly corresponds to TRBD1 (6 bases). V was pared by 8 bases and J by 2 bases, with 18 bases between. Looked up from germline, CDR1 is ENHRY and CDR2 is SYGVKD. This CDR3 spans 15 amino acids.

V gene TRBV6-5 combines with J gene TRBJ2-1, with D possibly matching TRBD1 (6 bases). V was shortened by 7 bases and J by 4 bases, with 17 bases between the two germline ends. Germline lookup yields CDR1 MNHEY and CDR2 SVGAGI. CDR3 size: 15 residues. The CDR3 DNA reads as TGTGCCAGCAATATTGACAGGCCGTTATACAATGAGCAGTTCTTC. Translation gives CASNIDRPLYNEQFF.

Comment on this clone: This clone may be a read error of a much larger clone one base away. The rearrangement joins TRBV5-1 to TRBJ2-7; 10 nucleotides align to TRBD1. The CDR3 totals 14 residues. Losses at the gene ends were 3 bases for V and 2 bases for J; bases not matched to a gene: 2. In germline, CDR1 is SGHRS, CDR2 YFSETQ. The CDR3 is CASSWGQGTYEQYF. In DNA form, the CDR3 reads TGCGCCAGCAGCTGGGGACAGGGGACCTACGAGCAGTACTTC. The entire variable domain, with the rest obtained from reference TRBV5-1 and TRBJ2-7, is as follows: KAGVTQTPRYLIKTRGQQVTLSCSPISGHRSVSWYQQTPGQGLQFLFEYFSETQRNKGNFPGRFSGRQFSNSRSEMNVSTLELGDSALYLCASSWGQGTYEQYFGPGTRLTVT.

There are many counts of this clone. The rearrangement uses TRBV29-1 and TRBJ2-3; TRBD1 agrees at 8 bases. V trimming: 3 bases; J trimming: 8 bases; junction bases outside the gene matches: 4. The CDR3 runs 12 residues. CDR1 and CDR2 from the germline V gene are SQVTM and ANQGSEA. The CDR3 nucleotides are TGCAGCGTTGATGAGGACAGGGTTACGCAGTATTTT. Encoded protein: CSVDEDRVTQYF.

The chain uses TRBV4-1 and TRBJ2-3; D might be TRBD2 (6 bases). The V end was cut by 2 bases, the J end by 6 bases, with 9 bases between. Per germline, CDR1 MGHRA and CDR2 YSYEKL. The CDR3 is made up of 13 amino acids. The CDR3 loop reads CASSQIAEDTQYF. The DNA of the CDR3 is TGCGCCAGCAGCCAAATAGCGGAGGATACGCAGTATTTT.

The J gene is TRBJ1-2, the V gene TRBV27, with unresolved D. CDR3 length equals 13 residues. V gave up 4 bases and J gave up 2 bases, with 8 bases separating them. Germline assignment: CDR1 MNHEY and CDR2 SMNVEV (reference sequence). The chain's CDR3 is CASSYRENYGYTF. The CDR3 nucleotides are TGTGCCAGCAGTTACCGGGAGAACTATGGCTACACCTTC.

The V gene is TRBV7-8, the J gene TRBJ2-1, with 11 bases that match TRBD1. Germline CDR1 and CDR2: SGHVS and FQNEAQ. The length of the CDR3 is 17 residues. J gave up 2 bases and V 5 bases, and 8 bases lay outside the gene matches. In DNA form, the CDR3 reads TGTGCCAGCAGCCCGCAAGGACAGGGGGCGGCCTACAATGAGCAGTTCTTC. Translated: CASSPQGQGAAYNEQFF.

V is TRBV7-2 and J is TRBJ2-7; D not certain. Germline-derived CDR1 and CDR2 are SGHTA and FQGNSA. Between the trimmed V and J ends, which lost 1 base and 2 bases, there was a span of 12 bases. The CDR3 totals 15 residues. CDR3 nucleotides: TGTGCCAGCAGCTTAGGACAAGTACCTACCTACGAGCAGTACTTC. Translating gives CASSLGQVPTYEQYF.

The chain employs TRBV19 and TRBJ1-2; D is unresolved. In germline, CDR1 is LNHDA, CDR2 SQIVND (reference sequence). The CDR3 runs to 15 residues. The ends were cut back, 3 bases at V and 3 bases at J, with 14 bases in the middle. CDR3 sequence reads: CASSIDTAVDYGYTF. Written as DNA, the CDR3 is TGTGCCAGTAGTATCGACACGGCTGTCGACTATGGCTACACCTTC.

J is TRBJ2-1 and V is TRBV4-3, with TRBD2 matching over 8 bases. Trimming removed 0 bases from V and 8 bases from J; junction bases left unmatched: 6. This CDR3 contains 15 residues. Looked up from germline, CDR1 is LGHNA and CDR2 is YSLEER. This CDR3 is CASSQDATRGDEQFF. In nucleotides, the CDR3 is TGCGCCAGCAGCCAAGATGCCACGCGGGGGGATGAGCAGTTCTTC.

This clone has just a few counts. The genes are TRBV29-1 and TRBJ1-1, with D possibly matching TRBD1 (6 bases). V lost 4 bases to trimming and J lost 1 base, with 13 bases between them. The CDR3 contains 14 residues. Germline assignment: CDR1 SQVTM and CDR2 ANQGSEA. CDR3 sequence reads: CSVAGGGSNTEAFF. The DNA for the CDR3 is TGCAGCGTTGCGGGGGGCGGCTCGAACACTGAAGCTTTCTTT.

The rearrangement uses TRBV19 and TRBJ1-6; TRBD1 aligns across 9 bases. Germline trimming cut 6 bases from V and 10 bases from J; bases unmatched to any gene: 10. The CDR3 is made up of 15 amino acids. CDR1 is LNHDA and CDR2 is SQIVND in the germline V gene (reference sequence). This chain's CDR3 is CASSPRGQGGSPLHF. As DNA, the CDR3 is TGTGCCAGTAGCCCTAGGGGACAGGGAGGGTCACCCCTCCACTTT.

The chain employs TRBV20-1 and TRBJ1-1, with D perhaps matching TRBD1 (6 bases). The ends were cut back, 3 bases at V and 7 bases at J, with 9 bases in the middle. Germline CDR1 and CDR2: DFQATT and SNEGSKA (reference sequence). The CDR3 consists of 11 residues. In DNA, the CDR3 is TGCAGTGCTAGTTGGACAGATGAAGCTTTCTTT. Its protein product is CSASWTDEAFF.

The chain is built from TRBV12-5 and TRBJ2-3, with D possibly TRBD2 on 5 matching bases. V was pared by 1 base and J by 4 bases, with 21 bases between. CDR1 is LGHNT and CDR2 is FRNRAP in the germline V gene. CDR3 size: 18 residues. The CDR3 sequence: CASGLANLDSPVPDTQYF. CDR3 DNA: TGTGCTAGTGGTTTGGCGAACCTGGACTCACCTGTCCCAGATACGCAGTATTTT.

This clone has more than one count but fewer than ten. The chain links TRBV19 to TRBJ1-3; TRBD1 is a possible D gene (6 bases). This CDR3 contains 16 residues. CDR1 LNHDA and CDR2 SQIVND come from the germline V gene (reference sequence). Trimming removed 6 bases from V and 0 bases from J, with 15 bases in between. The CDR3 DNA reads as TGTGCCAGTAGCTTCGTGCCAGGGGTCTCTGGAAACACCATATATTTT. This translates into CASSFVPGVSGNTIYF.

The chain uses TRBV13 and TRBJ2-7, with 9 bases identical to TRBD1. Germline-derived CDR1 and CDR2 are PRHDT and FYEKMQ (reference sequence). The junction had 5 bases not matched to a gene; V was cut back by 5 bases and J by 3 bases. The CDR3 sequence is 14 residues long. The CDR3 region is CASSPRTGVYEQYF. CDR3 sequence (DNA): TGTGCCAGCAGCCCACGGACAGGGGTCTACGAGCAGTACTTC. Supplemented by reference TRBV13 and TRBJ2-7, the full variable domain reads AAGVIQSPRHLIKEKRETATLKCYPIPRHDTVYWYQQGPGQDPQFLISFYEKMQSDKGSIPDRFSAQQFSDYHSELNMSSLELGDSALYFCASSPRTGVYEQYFGPGTRLTVT.

This rearrangement joins TRBV6-1 to TRBJ2-1, with 9 bases that match TRBD2. Germline V gives CDR1 MNHNS, CDR2 SASEGT. The CDR3 has 16 amino acids. The V and J ends lost 2 bases and 1 base, in that order; junction bases with no gene match: 3. Here the CDR3 reads CASSELAGNSYNEQFF. The DNA for the CDR3 is TGTGCCAGCAGTGAACTAGCGGGGAATTCCTACAATGAGCAGTTCTTC.

V and J are TRBV15 and TRBJ2-1; weak D call: TRBD1 (5 bases). This CDR3 spans 13 amino acids. V lost 8 bases and J lost 2, with 10 bases in between. CDR1 and CDR2 from the germline V gene are LNHNV and YYDKDF (reference sequence). CDR3 amino acids: CATSLGAYNEQFF. CDR3 in DNA: TGTGCCACCTCATTAGGGGCCTACAATGAGCAGTTCTTC.

The genes are TRBV6-1 and TRBJ1-5, with a weak D call TRBD1 (6 bases). The CDR3 has 17 residues. Per the germline V gene, CDR1 is MNHNS and CDR2 is SASEGT. V was pared by 1 base and J by 3 bases, with 16 bases between. For the CDR3, the DNA is TGTGCCAGCAGTGAAGGTCTAGGACAGCCTCTCAATCAGCCCCAGCATTTT. Translation gives CASSEGLGQPLNQPQHF.

The genes are TRBV19 and TRBJ2-1, with 9 bases matching TRBD1. Losses at the gene ends were 3 bases for V and 7 bases for J; bases not matched to a gene: 16. Germline values: CDR1 LNHDA, CDR2 SQIVND (reference sequence). The length of the CDR3 is 18 residues. CDR3 protein: CASSIWGWGTGMENEQFF. The CDR3 nucleotides read TGTGCCAGTAGTATTTGGGGTTGGGGGACAGGGATGGAGAATGAGCAGTTCTTC.

Written as DNA, the CDR3 is TGTGCCAGCAGTTACTTCGCCCCGGGAGGTGGAAACACCATATATTTT. Protein sequence: CASSYFAPGGGNTIYF. This chain links TRBV6-5 with TRBJ1-3; D not certain. Germline CDR1 is MNHEY and CDR2 is SVGAGI. This CDR3 is built from 16 residues. Trimming removed 1 base at V and 3 bases at J, with 13 bases between.

The V call is TRBV5-6, the J call TRBJ1-2; TRBD1 matches 8 bases. Germline CDR1 is SGHDT and CDR2 is YYEEEE. This CDR3 region has 17 residues. Trimming removed 4 bases from V and 7 bases from J; junction bases left unmatched: 18. CDR3 coding DNA: TGTGCCAGCAGCGCCTACGGCTCAACAGGGGGACGTAGTGGCTACACCTTC. Translated: CASSAYGSTGGRSGYTF.

This chain connects TRBV5-1 to TRBJ1-5; D not certain. Germline CDR1 reads SGHRS; CDR2 reads YFSETQ. With 0 bases removed from V and 4 bases from J, the gap between germline ends came to 11 bases. CDR3 length: 15 amino acids. CDR3 nucleotide sequence: TGCGCCAGCAGCTTGGTTGTACAGAAGAATCAGCCCCAGCATTTT. Protein product: CASSLVVQKNQPQHF.